This entry concerns a single T cell receptor (beta chain). The antigen is undetermined. This sample stems from a study of OX40 agonist ivuxolimab in advanced cancers. Study-level background: Ivuxolimab, an antibody that agonizes OX40 (CD134), was administered to the patients. Each patient was given ivuxolimab into a vein every 2 weeks, at 0.01 to 10 mg/kg.

Here immunoSEQ multiplex PCR was the method, and the copy in TCRdb shows in-frame clones only, minus some. The data hold approximately 86,000 clones, with approximately 90% observed a single time. Study results and limitations: Low normalized clonal expansion also occurred in some nonresponding patients. In CD8+ T cells, expanded clones were on average more numerous than in CD4+.

Germline V CDR1 and CDR2: LNHNV, YYDKDF (reference sequence). This CDR3 has 14 residues. The junction had 5 bases not matched to a gene; V was cut back by 4 bases and J by 8 bases. The source of this sequence is an adult with an advanced solid tumor such as melanoma, head and neck, liver or kidney cancer. This chain uses TRBV15 with TRBJ1-6, with 7 bases aligning to TRBD1. The sample in question was CD4+ or CD8+ T cells sorted from blood, obtained in a trial of the OX40 agonist ivuxolimab. CDR3 protein: CATSTRQGHSPLHF. CDR3 nucleotide sequence: TGTGCCACCAGCACACGACAGGGCCATTCACCCCTCCACTTT.